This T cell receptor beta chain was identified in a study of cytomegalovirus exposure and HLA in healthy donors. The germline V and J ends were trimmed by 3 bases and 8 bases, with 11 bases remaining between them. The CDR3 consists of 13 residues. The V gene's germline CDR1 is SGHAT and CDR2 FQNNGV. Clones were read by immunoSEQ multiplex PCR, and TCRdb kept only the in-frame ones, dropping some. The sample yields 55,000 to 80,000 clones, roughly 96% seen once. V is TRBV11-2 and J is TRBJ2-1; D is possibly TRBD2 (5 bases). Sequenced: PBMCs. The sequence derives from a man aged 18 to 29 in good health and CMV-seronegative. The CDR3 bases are TGTGCCAGCAGCTTCGACTATAAGGATGAGCAGTTCTTC. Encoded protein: CASSFDYKDEQFF.